This TCR beta chain derives from a study of blood T cell repertoires in COVID-19. Study at large: There were acute and convalescent COVID-19 samples, and they came from the United States, Italy and Spain. Sources were T cells, B-cell-depleted T cells, or PBMCs; the material itself was cDNA or gDNA.

From germline, CDR1 is SNHLY and CDR2 FYNNEI. The CDR3 totals 14 residues. The V end was cut by 8 bases, the J end by 0 bases, with 11 bases between. How the authors handled the data: Amplified reference gene primers provided the basis for estimating nucleated cell counts. The data were produced by immunoSEQ multiplex PCR, yet TCRdb's version contains in-frame clones alone and is incomplete. The DNA was the basis for D and trimming; V, J and clone size are from that table. The data show about half a million clones, approximately 83% seen once. Sequenced: peripheral blood. J is TRBJ2-1 and V is TRBV2; TRBD1 might be the D (6 bases). The clonotype comes from a human donor in a cohort sampled during active COVID-19. CDR3 region: CASAQGISYNEQFF. The CDR3 DNA reads TGTGCCAGCGCACAGGGTATCTCCTACAATGAGCAGTTCTTC.